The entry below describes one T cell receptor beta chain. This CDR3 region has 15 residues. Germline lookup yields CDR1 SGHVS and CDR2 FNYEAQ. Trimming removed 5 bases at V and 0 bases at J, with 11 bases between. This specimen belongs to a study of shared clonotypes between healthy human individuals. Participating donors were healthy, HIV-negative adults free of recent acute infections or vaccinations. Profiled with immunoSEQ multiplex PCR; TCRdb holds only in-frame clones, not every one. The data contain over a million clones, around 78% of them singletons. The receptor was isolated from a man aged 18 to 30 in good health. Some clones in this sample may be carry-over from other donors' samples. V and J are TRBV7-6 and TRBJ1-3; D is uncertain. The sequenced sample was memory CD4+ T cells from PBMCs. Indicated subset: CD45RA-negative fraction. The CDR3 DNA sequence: TGTGCCAGCAGCAGCGCGCGGTCCTCTGGAAACACCATATATTTT. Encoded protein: CASSSARSSGNTIYF. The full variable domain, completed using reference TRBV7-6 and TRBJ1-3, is GAGVSQSPRYKVTKRGQDVALRCDPISGHVSLYWYRQALGQGPEFLTYFNYEAQQDKSGLPNDRFSAERPEGSISTLTIQRTEQRDSAMYRCASSSARSSGNTIYFGEGSWLTVV.